This T cell receptor beta chain appears in the sequencing data of a study of cytomegalovirus exposure and HLA in healthy donors. Findings and limits, study-wide: Later analysis identified a missense DCLRE1C variant that was linked to TCR beta V- and J-gene trimming.

Primers included in the PCR were 60 Vbeta and 13 Jbeta primers. Assay: immunoSEQ multiplex PCR; the TCRdb copy retains only in-frame clones and omits some. The table has 200,000 or so clones, around 86% seen once; the top ten hold 6.3%. Only a few counts were recorded for this clone. Its antigen is still unknown. The V gene's germline CDR1 is SGHRS and CDR2 YFSETQ. Trimming left V 4 bases short and J 4 bases short, with 11 bases between. This CDR3 is built from 13 residues. The sequenced sample consisted of PBMCs. The sequence was obtained from a man aged 40-49 years in good health and CMV-seropositive. This chain links TRBV5-1 with TRBJ1-1; D unresolved. In DNA form, the CDR3 reads TGCGCCAGCAGCGACCCAGGAGGCACTGAAGCTTTCTTT. This encodes CASSDPGGTEAFF.